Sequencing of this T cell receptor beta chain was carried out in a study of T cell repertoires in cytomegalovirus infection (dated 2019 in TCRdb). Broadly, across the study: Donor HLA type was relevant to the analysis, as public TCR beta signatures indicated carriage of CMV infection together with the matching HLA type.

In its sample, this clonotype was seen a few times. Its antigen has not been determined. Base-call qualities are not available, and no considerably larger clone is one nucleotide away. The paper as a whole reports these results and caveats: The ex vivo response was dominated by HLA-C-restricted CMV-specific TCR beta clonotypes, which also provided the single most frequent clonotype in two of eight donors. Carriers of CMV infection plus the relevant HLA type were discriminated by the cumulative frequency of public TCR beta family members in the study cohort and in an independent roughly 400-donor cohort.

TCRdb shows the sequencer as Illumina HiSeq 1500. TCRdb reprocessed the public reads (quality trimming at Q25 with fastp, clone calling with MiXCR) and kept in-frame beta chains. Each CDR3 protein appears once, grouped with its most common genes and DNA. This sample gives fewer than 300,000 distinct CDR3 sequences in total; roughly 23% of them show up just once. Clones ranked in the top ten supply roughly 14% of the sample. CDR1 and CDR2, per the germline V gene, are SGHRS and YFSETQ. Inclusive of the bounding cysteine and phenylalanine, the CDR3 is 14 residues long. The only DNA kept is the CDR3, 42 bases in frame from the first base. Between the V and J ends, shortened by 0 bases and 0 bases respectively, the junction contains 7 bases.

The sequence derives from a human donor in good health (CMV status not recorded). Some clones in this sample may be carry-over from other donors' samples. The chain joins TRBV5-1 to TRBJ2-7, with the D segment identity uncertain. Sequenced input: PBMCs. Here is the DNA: TGCGCCAGCAGCTTGGGTTTTAGCTCCTACGAGCAGTACTTC. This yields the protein CASSLGFSSYEQYF. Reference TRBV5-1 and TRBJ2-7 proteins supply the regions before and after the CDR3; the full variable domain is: KAGVTQTPRYLIKTRGQQVTLSCSPISGHRSVSWYQQTPGQGLQFLFEYFSETQRNKGNFPGRFSGRQFSNSRSEMNVSTLELGDSALYLCASSLGFSSYEQYFGPGTRLTVT.